These 26 T cell receptor beta chains came from one sample sequenced in a study of long-term antiretroviral therapy in people with HIV. This was the immunoSEQ v3.0 assay at survey level. Some clones are missing from TCRdb's copy, which holds only in-frame ones; the method was immunoSEQ multiplex PCR. The sample includes some 35,000 clones, around 94% of them seen just once. This material consisted of unsorted PBMCs, taken 4.1 years after starting antiretroviral therapy. The receptors come from a woman between 50 and 59 years old with HIV.

The chain recombines TRBV15 with TRBJ1-3, with 7 bases aligning to TRBD1. The CDR3 is 17 residues long. Germline V gene data show CDR1 as LNHNV and CDR2 as YYDKDF (reference sequence). With 1 base clipped from V and 0 bases from J, the junction kept 6 bases outside the gene matches. CDR3 nucleotide sequence: TGTGCCACCAGCAGAGTCGACAGGGCCGCCTCTGGAAACACCATATATTTT. Translated, it gives CATSRVDRAASGNTIYF.

The chain couples TRBV5-1 to TRBJ2-3; no reliable D call. The CDR3 extends over 11 amino acids. Looked up from germline, CDR1 is SGHRS and CDR2 is YFSETQ. V was shortened by 2 bases and J by 6 bases, with 4 bases between the two germline ends. Here the CDR3 reads CASSFLDTQYF. The CDR3 DNA sequence: TGCGCCAGCAGCTTCCTGGATACGCAGTATTTT.

The chain has TRBV6-5 and TRBJ1-6; D is undetermined. Germline values: CDR1 MNHEY, CDR2 SVGAGI. V lost 5 bases to trimming and J lost 4 bases, with 3 bases between them. There are 12 residues in the CDR3. The CDR3 region has the DNA TGTGCCAGCAGTACGTATAATTCACCCCTCCACTTT. Translated: CASSTYNSPLHF.

The chain joins TRBV18 to TRBJ2-7, with 10 bases identical to TRBD2. V lost 0 bases to trimming and J lost 5 bases; unmatched junction nucleotides: 7. The CDR3 spans 16 residues. Germline V lookup: CDR1 KGHSH, CDR2 LQKENI. The CDR3 here is CASSPPASGGRDEQYF. CDR3 nucleotides: TGTGCCAGCTCACCACCAGCTAGCGGGGGTAGGGACGAGCAGTACTTC.

This clone appeared a single time. The rearrangement uses TRBV9 and TRBJ1-5, with a weak D call TRBD1 (5 bases). Germline loops: CDR1 SGDLS, CDR2 YYNGEE. CDR3 length: 11 residues. V shed 7 bases and J shed 8 bases, with 10 bases lying between them. The CDR3 coding sequence is TGTGCCAGCGGGACTAGGGAGCCCCAGCATTTT. Translation gives CASGTREPQHF.

The chain has TRBV19 and TRBJ1-2; tentatively, D is TRBD1 (6 bases). CDR1 and CDR2 (germline): LNHDA, SQIVND (reference sequence). There are 14 residues in the CDR3. Between the trimmed V and J ends, which lost 6 bases and 7 bases, there was a span of 18 bases. CDR3 residues: CASSLLDRMGGYTF. The DNA for the CDR3 is TGTGCCAGTAGCCTTCTCGACAGGATGGGTGGCTACACCTTC.

The V call is TRBV10-3, the J call TRBJ1-1; weak D call: TRBD1 (5 bases). V was cut by 6 bases and J by 4 bases, with 18 bases left in between. CDR1 and CDR2 from the germline V gene are ENHRY and SYGVKD. CDR3 length: 15 amino acids. The CDR3 sequence: CAIRGEEGQATEAFF. CDR3 bases: TGTGCCATCAGGGGGGAGGAGGGGCAGGCCACTGAAGCTTTCTTT.

The chain combines TRBV30 with TRBJ1-1; D unresolved. V was cut by 4 bases and J by 2 bases, with 5 bases left in between. The CDR3 totals 11 residues. CDR1 is GTSNPN, CDR2 SVGIG, per germline (reference sequence). The DNA of the CDR3 is TGTGCCTGGATTCGAAACACTGAAGCTTTCTTT. Protein product: CAWIRNTEAFF.

The chain carries TRBV4-3 and TRBJ2-7, with TRBD2 as a possible D gene (5 bases). Trimming cost V 0 bases and J 2 bases, with 23 bases left between them. Germline V gene data show CDR1 as LGHNA and CDR2 as YSLEER. There are 19 residues in the CDR3. The CDR3 DNA reads TGCGCCAGCAGCCAAGATCCCCCGGCCTCGGCGGGTTTTGCCTACGAGCAGTACTTC. This translates into CASSQDPPASAGFAYEQYF.

The chain links TRBV2 to TRBJ1-2, with D unclear. CDR3 size: 15 residues. Trimming removed 1 base at V and 0 bases at J, with 9 bases between. The germline V gene has CDR1 SNHLY and CDR2 FYNNEI. The CDR3 sequence: CASSEVLQPNYGYTF. DNA for the CDR3: TGTGCCAGCAGTGAAGTATTACAGCCTAACTATGGCTACACCTTC.

The chain recombines TRBV5-1 with TRBJ2-5; D is perhaps TRBD1 (5 bases). The V gene lost 2 bases and the J gene lost 2 bases, with 19 bases spanning the gap. This CDR3 has 17 residues. Germline CDR1 and CDR2: SGHRS and YFSETQ. For the CDR3, the DNA is TGCGCCAGCAGCTTAGGTTCAGGGCTAAGAAGTCAAGAGACCCAGTACTTC. Encoded protein: CASSLGSGLRSQETQYF.

The genes are TRBV4-3 and TRBJ2-6, with 8 bases that match TRBD1. In germline, CDR1 is LGHNA, CDR2 YSLEER. The CDR3 sequence is 20 residues long. V lost 0 bases, J lost 2 bases, and 12 bases stayed unmatched. CDR3 sequence reads: CASSQESAAGGFTGANVLTF. DNA of the CDR3: TGCGCCAGCAGCCAAGAATCCGCAGCAGGGGGCTTTACTGGGGCCAACGTCCTGACTTTC.

The chain carries TRBV5-8 and TRBJ2-1, with 11 bases aligning to TRBD1. The CDR3 loop spans 15 amino acids. Trimming removed 3 bases from V and 7 bases from J; junction bases left unmatched: 6. Germline lookup yields CDR1 SGHTS and CDR2 YDEGEE. The CDR3 loop reads CASSSGQGAWNEQFF. CDR3 nucleotide sequence: TGTGCCAGCAGCTCAGGACAGGGGGCTTGGAATGAGCAGTTCTTC.

V is TRBV4-1 and J is TRBJ1-6; D unclear. With 6 bases removed from V and 8 bases from J, the gap between germline ends came to 11 bases. Germline CDR1 MGHRA, CDR2 YSYEKL. The CDR3 length is 13 residues. CDR3 nucleotide sequence: TGCGCCAGCAGTTCTCGGTCTTATTCACCCCTCCACTTT. It yields the protein CASSSRSYSPLHF.

This clone was picked up one time. The chain recombines TRBV5-6 with TRBJ2-7, with D maybe TRBD1 (6 bases). The length of the CDR3 is 15 residues. V was pared by 0 bases and J by 3 bases, with 13 bases between. Germline loops: CDR1 SGHDT, CDR2 YYEEEE. In DNA form, the CDR3 reads TGTGCCAGCAGCTTGGTAGGGGGTATGAACTACGAGCAGTACTTC. This encodes CASSLVGGMNYEQYF. The variable domain in full, completed from reference TRBV5-6 and TRBJ2-7, reads DAGVTQSPTHLIKTRGQQVTLRCSPKSGHDTVSWYQQALGQGPQFIFQYYEEEERQRGNFPDRFSGHQFPNYSSELNVNALLLGDSALYLCASSLVGGMNYEQYFGPGTRLTVT.

V gene TRBV5-1 combines with J gene TRBJ1-1; D not resolved. V lost 0 bases and J 5 bases, leaving 8 bases between the germline ends. CDR3 size: 13 residues. Germline CDR1 SGHRS, CDR2 YFSETQ. The CDR3 DNA reads as TGCGCCAGCAGCTTGGGGAGAGGGACTGAAGCTTTCTTT. As protein: CASSLGRGTEAFF.

The V gene is TRBV7-8, the J gene TRBJ1-1; 9 bases fit TRBD1. Germline loops: CDR1 SGHVS, CDR2 FQNEAQ. Losses at the gene ends were 1 base for V and 4 bases for J; bases not matched to a gene: 1. CDR3 length: 14 residues. CDR3 DNA: TGTGCCAGCAGCTTAGTGACAGGGGGCACTGAAGCTTTCTTT. This encodes CASSLVTGGTEAFF.

V usage is TRBV5-1 and J usage is TRBJ2-2; the D is unclear. In germline, CDR1 is SGHRS, CDR2 YFSETQ. This CDR3 is built from 15 residues. The V and J ends lost 0 bases and 4 bases respectively, with 10 bases between them. The CDR3 DNA reads TGCGCCAGCAGCTTGGTGCAGGCTGGCACCGGGGAGCTGTTTTTT. Translated: CASSLVQAGTGELFF.

The rearrangement links TRBV27 to TRBJ2-2; 7 nucleotides align to TRBD2. The CDR3 is 17 amino acids. With 5 bases clipped from V and 3 bases from J, the junction kept 12 bases outside the gene matches. In germline, CDR1 is MNHEY, CDR2 SMNVEV (reference sequence). The CDR3 DNA is TGTGCCAGCAGTCGTGGGGGACTACGGGTAGACACCGGGGAGCTGTTTTTT. Encoded protein: CASSRGGLRVDTGELFF.

The rearrangement joins TRBV15 to TRBJ2-7; the match to TRBD1 covers 7 bases. CDR1 and CDR2 from the germline V gene are LNHNV and YYDKDF (reference sequence). CDR3 size: 13 residues. V shed 4 bases and J 9 bases; nucleotides not matched to a gene: 9. The CDR3 spells CATSMDRPGRQYF. CDR3 DNA: TGTGCCACCAGCATGGACAGGCCCGGCAGGCAGTACTTC.

J is TRBJ2-3 and V is TRBV6-6, with D unresolved. This CDR3 comprises 14 residues. Trimming cost V 7 bases and J 3 bases, with 14 bases left between them. Per germline, CDR1 MNHNY and CDR2 SVGAGI (reference sequence). The DNA for the CDR3 is TGTGCCAGCAATTTGTGGGCTCCTACAGATACGCAGTATTTT. As protein: CASNLWAPTDTQYF.

As to this clone: One end of the junction varies from germline; a read error may be responsible. This chain uses TRBV5-4 with TRBJ2-3; D not resolved. The CDR3 contains 16 residues. Germline V lookup: CDR1 SGHNT, CDR2 YYREEE (reference sequence). The CDR3 spells CASSLEPDARTDTQYF. The DNA for the CDR3 is TGTGCCAGCAGCTTGGAACCGGACGCCCGCACGGATACGCAGTATTTT.

The V call is TRBV7-6, the J call TRBJ2-2, with D uncertain. Germline V CDR1 and CDR2: SGHVS, FNYEAQ. This CDR3 is 15 amino acids long. Trimming took off 2 bases at V and 0 bases at J, with 7 bases between the two ends. The CDR3 DNA reads TGTGCCAGCAGCTTATTTACCCCGAACACCGGGGAGCTGTTTTTT. It codes for CASSLFTPNTGELFF.

This clone occurred once. The genes are TRBV5-6 and TRBJ1-1; TRBD1 agrees at 7 bases. From germline, CDR1 is SGHDT and CDR2 YYEEEE. The junction had 12 bases not matched to a gene; V was cut back by 4 bases and J by 3 bases. There are 16 residues in the CDR3. The CDR3 spells CASSPRQGSRDTEAFF. The DNA for the CDR3 is TGTGCCAGCAGCCCTCGACAGGGAAGTAGGGACACTGAAGCTTTCTTT.

This clone occurred once. The V and J genes are TRBV10-3 and TRBJ1-1; maybe TRBD1 (5 bases). The V end lost 6 bases, the J end lost 2 bases, and 7 bases lay between the germline ends. The CDR3 is made up of 12 amino acids. Germline CDR1 reads ENHRY; CDR2 reads SYGVKD. The CDR3 DNA is TGTGCCATCAGAGGGGCTAACACTGAAGCTTTCTTT. Its translation: CAIRGANTEAFF.

DNA for the CDR3: TGTGCCAGCAGCTTGGATCCCCGGGACAGGGGGTATGGCTACACCTTC. Translation gives CASSLDPRDRGYGYTF. This chain joins TRBV5-4 and TRBJ1-2, with 11 bases identical to TRBD1. The CDR3 is made up of 16 amino acids. CDR1 and CDR2 (germline): SGHNT, YYREEE (reference sequence). V was clipped by 0 bases and J by 5 bases; unmatched bases: 6.